The T cell receptor beta chain described here comes from a study of cytomegalovirus exposure and HLA in healthy donors (dated by TCRdb to about 2017). Regarding the study in general: According to an earlier analysis of a few hundred of the donors, about 190 million T cells yielded over 90 million unique TCR beta sequences and more than 250 Gb of sequence data. An early release covering roughly 580 HLA-typed donors comprised about 300 gigabases of sequencing data and tens of millions of unique TCR sequences. Of the 350 to 450 genotyped donors, 75% to 85% were placed in the genetic ancestry cluster associated with self-reported Caucasian donors. The study aimed to test whether cataloging public T cell receptors could reveal signatures of past pathogen exposure. The study profiled the T cell repertoires of hundreds of subjects by immunosequencing and related them to cytomegalovirus serostatus. Besides the first cohort of about 730 subjects, a separate validation cohort made up of 120 different subjects was used. The study combined high-throughput TCR immunosequencing, statistical association of individual TCRs with disease status, and machine learning to predict cytomegalovirus infection status. A later analysis re-analyzed previously published TCR beta repertoires from about 730 donors and added high-resolution HLA genotyping to study TCR occurrence patterns. In the later analysis, no new phenotypic data were used to find candidate immune exposures; instead, reliance was placed on TCR beta sequences and their occurrence across donors. To decide whether each TCR beta V gene segment behaved as functional or pseudogenic, an earlier analysis of some 540 of the donors relied on high-throughput TCR beta sequencing. Donor age, sex, ethnicity and CMV serostatus were compiled alongside the repertoire data. Genome-wide SNP genotypes for about three fifths of the roughly 700 donors were used in a later genetic analysis, which treated that subset as a discovery cohort. Every repertoire in the discovery cohort had been generated on one and the same sequencing platform. Class I and class II HLA loci were covered by the typing at four-digit resolution. The number of donors typed differed by locus, with 629-630 for A, B, C, DRB1 and DQB1, over 500 for DQA1, nearly 610 for DPA1, and roughly 450 for DPB1. About five DR-DQ haplotypes were treated as single units for association and clustering because of strong linkage in the cohort. Across about 380 genotyped donors of the cohort, an average of 235,054 unique TCR beta nucleotide sequences per donor were sequenced, and roughly a sixth of those sequences were non-productive.

A word on this clone: Its antigen is not yet known. Base qualities were left out, and no much larger clone turns up one base away.

In total, 666 healthy bone marrow donors made up the cohort. Cohort members were all nominally healthy when sampled, although unrecorded immune exposures were likely present. The donor tested CMV seronegative, placing the donor among the 350 or so seronegative members of the cohort. Each donor provided a peripheral blood sample, and peripheral blood mononuclear cells were used for TCR beta sequencing. Genomic DNA was extracted from the blood cell samples with the Qiagen DNeasy Blood Extraction Kit. Overall study results and their limits: Because some donors lacked HLA typing at each locus, the association tests relied only on the typed subset. The earlier analysis of 587 of the donors excluded around 17 rarely observed V segments, including chromosome 9 orphons, because counts were too low. In vitro tests confirmed that a few of the cytomegalovirus-associated TCR beta chains recognize cytomegalovirus antigens. Cytomegalovirus status was reported to be diagnosed by the classifier with high specificity and sensitivity in both the original and validation cohorts. A further reported finding was that TCR beta sequences accurately predicted the HLA-A and HLA-B alleles for most subjects in the first cohort. The 87-base-pair reads could not distinguish some IMGT-functional V segments, including TRBV6-2 and TRBV6-3, so those segments were excluded. Immune exposure information for the cohort was limited to CMV serostatus. In the study, 150 to 200 TCR beta chains were listed as associated with cytomegalovirus. This cohort had only TCR beta chains sequenced, and the lack of alpha or paired-chain data limited which features could be detected. According to the authors, the approach could potentially be generalized to other disease states and immunological phenotypes. In a later analysis, TCR association rates were found to vary across HLA loci, with the most associated TCRs seen for DRB1 alleles and the fewest for HLA-C alleles. In a later genetic analysis, fewer N-insertions in productive TCRs were reported among donors in an Asian-associated ancestry cluster than the roughly 700-donor mean. Sequencing depth was assumed to be roughly uniform across donors in the presence/absence analyses, though that assumption may not hold. An association between a missense DCLRE1C variant and V-gene and J-gene trimming of TCR beta chains was found in a later genetic analysis and replicated in an independent cohort. When HLA alleles, especially DR and DQ, strongly co-occurred, attributing TCR associations to individual alleles was difficult. A later analysis associated about 17,000 TCR beta sequences with specific HLA alleles at a false discovery rate of 0.05. Broadly in line with IMGT annotations, most TCR beta V segments showed up in productive rearrangements about 87% or about 30% of the time in an earlier analysis of 450 to 750 of the donors. According to a later analysis, parvovirus B19, influenza, CMV and Epstein-Barr virus appeared linked to several top co-occurrence clusters. The sequencing pipeline was judged likely to have produced a cluster of highly shared sequence variants as a technical artifact. Correlated functional status among segregating V segments might reflect linkage disequilibrium, but an unknown experimental factor could not be ruled out. In a later analysis, most CMV-associated TCR beta chains were found to appear HLA-restricted, with HLA associations seemingly driven largely by CMV exposure. In a later analysis, HLA-associated TCR beta chains were found to be more clonally expanded and to have lower generation probabilities than equally common non-associated chains. Across donors, most TCR sequences were observed very rarely, whereas some public TCRs were present in many individuals.

Libraries were made using the immunoSEQ multiplex PCR assay. The multiplex PCR relied on a mix of 60 forward primers for TCR Vbeta segments and 13 reverse primers for TCR Jbeta segments. The CDR3 region of rearranged TCR beta genes was amplified from genomic DNA with a multiplex PCR assay. Amplified TCR beta libraries were sequenced as 87-base-pair reads on the Illumina HiSeq System. The paper's data handling went like this. A later analysis tallied roughly 78 million unique TCR beta chains across the approximately 670 repertoires, and some 10 million of those chains were shared by two or more donors. Raw reads were error-corrected and collapsed into unique sequences by a nearest-neighbor algorithm in which closely related sequences were merged to remove PCR and sequencing errors. To assign V, D and J gene segments, CDR3 sequences were aligned to IMGT reference sequences. Each retained sequence needed at least a six-nucleotide match to both a V gene segment and a J gene segment. A rearrangement was called productive if the CDR3 had no stop codons and remained in frame with V and J, and every other rearrangement was called non-productive. CDR3 was defined by IMGT convention, running from the second conserved V-encoded cysteine to the conserved J-encoded phenylalanine. The earlier analysis of roughly 590 of the donors excluded sequences that lacked an unambiguous match to a single V gene segment. In an earlier analysis of around 590 of the donors, a V segment was called functional when productive rearrangements were above 56.7%, and segregating when the standard deviation between donors exceeded 5%. A statistical classification framework was developed to diagnose cytomegalovirus status using the catalog of TCR beta chain sequences. In a later analysis, V and J genes were assigned by comparing TCR nucleotide sequences against IMGT/GENE-DB human TR gene sequences. A later analysis assigned CDR3 sequences and most-parsimonious VDJ recombination scenarios with the TCRdist pipeline. In a later analysis, every TCR beta chain was defined by the combination of its CDR3 amino acid sequence and its V-gene family, and reads without a unique V-gene family were dropped. A later analysis removed several hundred highly shared, low-generation-probability nucleotide sequences to deal with suspected cross-contamination and a sequencing artifact. In a later analysis, a clonal expansion index for each public chain was calculated from normalized within-repertoire ranks of inferred template counts. A later analysis computed generation probabilities with a VDJ recombination model fitted to out-of-frame rearrangements, and checked the results against IGoR. In a later analysis, hypergeometric tests were used to score TCR-TCR, TCR-HLA and TCR-CMV co-occurrence, with a repertoire-size bias correction applied to TCR pairs. A later analysis estimated false discovery rates by permuting HLA or CMV assignments 20 times. In a later analysis, co-occurring TCRs were grouped using DBSCAN, and TCRdist sequence similarity was added for clustering within HLA-allele-positive subsets. Repertoires with fewer than 30,000 or more than 120,000 public chains, plus five repertoires with anomalous nucleotide sharing, were excluded from co-occurrence clustering. Not all clones reach the TCRdb copy of this immuneACCESS table, which keeps in-frame sequences only. Checked studies attribute under half of the gap to unresolved V genes and leave the rest unexplained. The DNA was the basis for D and trimming; V, J and clone size are from that table. For this sample the table gives some 180,000 clones, of which 80% were detected only once. 1.9% of the sample comes from the top ten.

The CDR3 has 15 amino acids, counting the end cysteine and phenylalanine. Left in the record is the CDR3 DNA by itself, 45 bases read in frame from the first base. CDR1 and CDR2 (SEHNR, FQNEAQ) derive from the germline V gene (reference sequence). V is clipped by 0 bases and J by 6 bases, and the sequence between their germline boundaries is 12 bases long. This TCR came from a woman aged 25 to 39 in good health and CMV-seronegative. Recombination connected TRBV7-9 to TRBJ2-1; the D segment could be TRBD1, given 5 matching bases. Sequenced input: PBMCs. The nucleotides read TGTGCCAGCAGCTTAGCTGCCAGGGTAGGCAATGAGCAGTTCTTC. Translated, this is CASSLAARVGNEQFF.